The 19 T cell receptor beta chains presented below share a single source sample, sequenced in a study of T cell responses to AZD1222 COVID-19 vaccine. Profiling relied on immunoSEQ multiplex PCR, and the TCRdb table lists in-frame clones only, not all of them. The sample lists about 130,000 clones, around 90% seen once, with 1.3% to 1.5% in the top ten. The source material was peripheral blood, sampled on day 0 of AZD1222 vaccination. Receptors were obtained from an adult in good health.

V usage is TRBV6-5 and J usage is TRBJ1-2; no reliable D call. V lost 2 bases and J lost 0, with 10 bases in between. In germline, CDR1 is MNHEY, CDR2 SVGAGI. This CDR3 is built from 15 residues. The chain's CDR3 is CASSYGNGANYGYTF. The CDR3 DNA reads as TGTGCCAGCAGTTACGGAAACGGCGCTAACTATGGCTACACCTTC.

This chain links TRBV5-1 with TRBJ2-1; 7 bases are shared with TRBD2. CDR3 length: 14 amino acids. The ends lost 0 bases at V and 9 bases at J; junction bases unmatched: 6. The germline V gene has CDR1 SGHRS and CDR2 YFSETQ. The CDR3 loop is CASSLASGRGEQFF. CDR3 sequence (DNA): TGCGCCAGCAGCTTGGCCTCAGGGAGGGGTGAGCAGTTCTTC.

This sequence joins TRBV19 and TRBJ1-2, with 7 bases fitting TRBD1. Germline V gives CDR1 LNHDA, CDR2 SQIVND (reference sequence). The length of the CDR3 is 15 residues. J lost 3 bases, V lost 7 bases, and 11 bases had no gene match. CDR3 sequence reads: CASILRQGGDYGYTF. The CDR3 nucleotides are TGTGCCAGTATCCTTCGACAGGGAGGCGACTATGGCTACACCTTC.

V gene TRBV14 combines with J gene TRBJ1-1, with D possibly TRBD1 on 5 matching bases. Germline V gene sequence: CDR1 SGHDN, CDR2 FVKESK. V lost 2 bases and J 9 bases, leaving 13 bases between the germline ends. The CDR3 length is 13 residues. CDR3 in amino acids: CASSQKTAPQAFF. In DNA form, the CDR3 reads TGTGCCAGCAGCCAAAAGACAGCGCCGCAAGCTTTCTTT. Filled out from reference TRBV14 and TRBJ1-1, the complete variable domain reads EAGVTQFPSHSVIEKGQTVTLRCDPISGHDNLYWYRRVMGKEIKFLLHFVKESKQDESGMPNNRFLAERTGGTYSTLKVQPAELEDSGVYFCASSQKTAPQAFFGQGTRLTVV.

The chain has TRBV7-2 and TRBJ1-1; D is unresolved. V was trimmed by 3 bases and J by 2 bases, leaving 7 bases between them. Germline assignment: CDR1 SGHTA and CDR2 FQGNSA. This CDR3 has 13 amino acids. CDR3: CASSFGINTEAFF. CDR3 coding DNA: TGTGCCAGCAGCTTCGGGATCAACACTGAAGCTTTCTTT.

The chain combines TRBV4-1 with TRBJ1-2; 9 bases align to TRBD1. The germline V gene has CDR1 MGHRA and CDR2 YSYEKL. The CDR3 sequence is 16 residues long. V shed 0 bases, J shed 5 bases, and the junction held 7 bases outside the gene matches. The CDR3 coding sequence is TGCGCCAGCAGCCAAGAAAGAGGGACAGGGAGTTATGGCTACACCTTC. This encodes CASSQERGTGSYGYTF.

V usage is TRBV7-8 and J usage is TRBJ1-5; D is ambiguous. The CDR3 length is 13 residues. Germline loops: CDR1 SGHVS, CDR2 FQNEAQ. The V end lost 5 bases, the J end lost 9 bases, and 14 bases lay between the germline ends. The CDR3 DNA is TGTGCCAGCAGCCGCCAGCCGTTGCGGCCCCAGCATTTT. Its translation is CASSRQPLRPQHF.

This chain joins TRBV6-5 and TRBJ1-6; D unresolved. Germline loops: CDR1 MNHEY, CDR2 SVGAGI. The CDR3 runs 14 residues. V shed 6 bases and J shed 7 bases, with 13 bases lying between them. CDR3 amino acids: CASRADGWNSPLHF. Here the CDR3 DNA reads TGTGCCAGCAGGGCTGACGGGTGGAATTCACCCCTCCACTTT.

The chain recombines TRBV6-2 or TRBV6-3 with TRBJ1-5; D not certain. CDR1 is MNHEY, CDR2 SVGEGT, per germline. The CDR3 totals 14 residues. Trimming took 5 bases from V and 0 from J, leaving 8 bases between them. CDR3 residues: CASSGPDSNQPQHF. The CDR3 DNA reads TGTGCCAGCAGTGGGCCTGATAGCAATCAGCCCCAGCATTTT.

This chain's CDR3 is CASSFATQGRNQPQHF. The CDR3 region has the DNA TGTGCCAGCAGTTTCGCTACTCAGGGGCGCAATCAGCCCCAGCATTTT. The V and J genes are TRBV28 and TRBJ1-5; perhaps TRBD1 as D (6 bases). In germline, CDR1 is MDHEN, CDR2 SYDVKM. The germline V and J ends were trimmed by 3 bases and 2 bases, with 14 bases remaining between them. This CDR3 comprises 16 residues.

The sample holds a few counts of this clone. This chain links TRBV10-3 with TRBJ1-3; a possible D gene is TRBD1 (5 bases). This CDR3 comprises 14 residues. V lost 4 bases, J lost 0 bases, and 7 bases lay in between. CDR1 is ENHRY and CDR2 is SYGVKD in the germline V gene. The CDR3 spells CAISVGHSGNTIYF. CDR3 sequence (DNA): TGTGCCATCAGTGTAGGACACTCTGGAAACACCATATATTTT.

This chain links TRBV27 with TRBJ2-7; D remains ambiguous. Germline CDR1 and CDR2: MNHEY and SMNVEV (reference sequence). With 0 bases removed from V and 2 bases from J, the gap between germline ends came to 5 bases. CDR3 length equals 13 residues. The CDR3 spells CASSLSYTYEQYF. In DNA form, the CDR3 reads TGTGCCAGCAGTTTATCGTATACCTACGAGCAGTACTTC.

This chain joins TRBV28 and TRBJ1-6, with no clear D. V dropped 1 base and J dropped 5 bases, with 6 bases sitting between them. CDR1 and CDR2 from the germline V gene are MDHEN and SYDVKM. The CDR3 has 14 residues. The CDR3 loop reads CASSLLGNNSPLHF. Here the CDR3 DNA reads TGTGCCAGCAGTTTATTAGGGAATAATTCACCCCTCCACTTT.

The gene calls are TRBV28 and TRBJ2-5; unclear D gene. The CDR3 extends over 15 amino acids. V lost 5 bases and J lost 1, with 14 bases in between. The germline CDR1 and CDR2 sequences are MDHEN and SYDVKM. This chain's CDR3 is CASSPPGSLQETQYF. Here the CDR3 DNA reads TGTGCCAGCAGTCCCCCCGGCAGTCTCCAAGAGACCCAGTACTTC.

The genes are TRBV27 and TRBJ1-1; 7 bases are a match to TRBD1. The CDR3 is 15 residues long. The V gene end was trimmed by 5 bases and the J gene end by 2 bases; junction bases not matched to a gene: 8. The germline V gene has CDR1 MNHEY and CDR2 SMNVEV (reference sequence). CDR3 protein: CASSPSHRGNTEAFF. CDR3 DNA sequence: TGTGCCAGCAGTCCGTCCCACAGGGGAAACACTGAAGCTTTCTTT.

The chain recombines TRBV7-9 with TRBJ1-5; the D gene is possibly TRBD1 (6 bases). The germline V gene has CDR1 SEHNR and CDR2 FQNEAQ (reference sequence). The V gene lost 4 bases and the J gene lost 4 bases, with 11 bases spanning the gap. This CDR3 has 14 amino acids. As DNA, the CDR3 is TGTGCCAGCAGCTGGGCAGGGGCTAATCAGCCCCAGCATTTT. This encodes CASSWAGANQPQHF. Full variable domain (outside the CDR3, taken from reference TRBV7-9 and TRBJ1-5): DTGVSQNPRHKITKRGQNVTFRCDPISEHNRLYWYRQTLGQGPEFLTYFQNEAQLEKSRLLSDRFSAERPKGSFSTLEIQRTEQGDSAMYLCASSWAGANQPQHFGDGTRLSIL.

This chain connects TRBV11-2 to TRBJ2-6; perhaps TRBD1 as D (6 bases). The germline V and J ends were trimmed by 4 bases and 0 bases, with 13 bases remaining between them. This CDR3 has 17 residues. Per germline, CDR1 SGHAT and CDR2 FQNNGV. CDR3 sequence: CASSSSRGPSGANVLTF. The DNA of the CDR3 is TGTGCCAGCAGCTCATCCAGGGGTCCCTCTGGGGCCAACGTCCTGACTTTC.

J is TRBJ1-3 and V is TRBV11-2; 7 bases fit TRBD1. The length of the CDR3 is 14 residues. The trim removed 5 bases at V and 8 bases at J, leaving 9 bases unmatched. Germline V lookup: CDR1 SGHAT, CDR2 FQNNGV. The DNA of the CDR3 is TGTGCCAGCAGCGCGTCAGGGGGTGGTTACACCATATATTTT. This encodes CASSASGGGYTIYF.

The chain's CDR3 is CASSSYIGQTYEQYF. The CDR3 bases are TGTGCCAGCAGCTCATACATTGGGCAGACCTACGAGCAGTACTTC. The J gene is TRBJ2-7, the V gene TRBV7-2, with D unclear. The CDR3 consists of 15 residues. Germline CDR1 SGHTA, CDR2 FQGNSA. Trimming cost V 4 bases and J 2 bases, with 15 bases left between them.